This TCR beta chain was captured in a study of shared clonotypes between healthy human individuals. The CDR3 extends over 14 amino acids. Germline V gives CDR1 SGHTA, CDR2 FQGNSA. V was cut by 4 bases and J by 0 bases, with 9 bases left in between. Sequencing used immunoSEQ multiplex PCR; TCRdb keeps in-frame clones, though not all of them. The data show about a million clones, with 77% seen just once and approximately 0.95% held by the top ten. The rearrangement joins TRBV7-2 to TRBJ1-1; D is uncertain. This clonotype was obtained from a man younger than 30 in good health. Some clones in this sample may be carry-over from other donors' samples. Sequencing used memory CD4+ T cells from PBMCs. Subset denoted: CD45RA-negative fraction. CDR3 in amino acids: CASSYYMMNTEAFF. CDR3 DNA: TGTGCCAGCAGCTATTATATGATGAACACTGAAGCTTTCTTT. The whole variable domain, filled in from reference TRBV7-2 and TRBJ1-1, reads GAGVSQSPSNKVTEKGKDVELRCDPISGHTALYWYRQSLGQGLEFLIYFQGNSAPDKSGLPSDRFSAERTGGSVSTLTIQRTQQEDSAVYLCASSYYMMNTEAFFGQGTRLTVV.